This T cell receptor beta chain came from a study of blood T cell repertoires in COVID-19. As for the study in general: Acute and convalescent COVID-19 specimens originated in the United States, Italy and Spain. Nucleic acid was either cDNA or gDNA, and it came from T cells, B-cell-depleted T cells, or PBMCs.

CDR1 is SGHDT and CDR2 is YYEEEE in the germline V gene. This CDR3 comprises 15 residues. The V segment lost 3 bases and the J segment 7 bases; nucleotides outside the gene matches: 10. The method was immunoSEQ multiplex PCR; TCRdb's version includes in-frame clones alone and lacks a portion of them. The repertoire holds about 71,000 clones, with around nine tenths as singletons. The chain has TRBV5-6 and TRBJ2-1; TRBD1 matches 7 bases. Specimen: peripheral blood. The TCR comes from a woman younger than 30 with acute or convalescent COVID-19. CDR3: CASSSDATGTNEQFF. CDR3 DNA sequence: TGTGCCAGCAGCTCGGACGCGACAGGGACGAATGAGCAGTTCTTC.